The TCR beta chain described here comes from a study of OX40 agonist ivuxolimab in advanced cancers. Turning to the study itself: Patients in the trial were receiving intravenous ivuxolimab every 2 weeks, at doses of 0.01 to 10 mg/kg. Dose-escalation cases comprised hepatocellular carcinoma, melanoma, renal cell or head and neck cancer. Among those enrolled, mean age was 60 years (range about 23 to 79) and approximately 83% were male. Whole-study findings and limits: Antigens targeted by the expanded peripheral T cells were not determined.

The length of the CDR3 is 16 residues. Germline assignment: CDR1 MNHEY and CDR2 SVGAGI. The V and J ends lost 0 bases and 4 bases, in that order; junction bases with no gene match: 7. A word on this clone: The antigen remains unidentified.

Profiled with immunoSEQ multiplex PCR; TCRdb holds only in-frame clones, not every one. Among more than 80,000 clones listed, approximately 90% were seen once. The material was CD4+ or CD8+ T cells sorted from blood, obtained in a trial of the OX40 agonist ivuxolimab. The clonotype was recovered from an adult with an advanced solid tumor such as melanoma, head and neck, liver or kidney cancer. The J gene is TRBJ2-5, the V gene TRBV6-5, with 8 nucleotides matching TRBD1. This chain's CDR3 is CASSYSTGAGGETQYF. DNA of the CDR3: TGTGCCAGCAGTTACTCGACAGGGGCGGGTGGAGAGACCCAGTACTTC.